This section outlines one TCR beta chain sequence together with its context. This entry comes from a study of response to subunit inactivated influenza vaccine. From the RT-PCR reads, TCRdb called clonotypes with MiXCR, one entry per CDR3 protein. The table has around 710,000 distinct CDR3 sequences, about 14% seen once. This CDR3 has 15 amino acids. Germline assignment: CDR1 DFQATT and CDR2 SNEGSKA (reference sequence). V dropped 0 bases and J dropped 5 bases, with 13 bases sitting between them. The chain combines TRBV20-1 with TRBJ1-4; D not certain. The sequence derives from a man in his fifties who received an inactivated influenza vaccine. The source material was PBMCs from blood, sampled roughly 2 weeks before vaccination. CDR3 amino acids: CSARDFRRVNEKLFF. CDR3 DNA: TGCAGTGCTAGAGATTTTAGACGGGTCAATGAAAAACTGTTTTTT.